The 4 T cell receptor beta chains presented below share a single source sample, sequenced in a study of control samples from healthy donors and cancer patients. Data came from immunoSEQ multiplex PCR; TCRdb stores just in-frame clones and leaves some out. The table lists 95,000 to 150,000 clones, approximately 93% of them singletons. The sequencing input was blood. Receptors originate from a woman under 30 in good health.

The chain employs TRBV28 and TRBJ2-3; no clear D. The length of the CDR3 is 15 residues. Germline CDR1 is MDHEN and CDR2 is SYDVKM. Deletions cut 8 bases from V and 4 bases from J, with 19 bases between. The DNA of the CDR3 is TGTGCCAGCGCTCTTAGCCACGGACCACCAGATACGCAGTATTTT. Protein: CASALSHGPPDTQYF.

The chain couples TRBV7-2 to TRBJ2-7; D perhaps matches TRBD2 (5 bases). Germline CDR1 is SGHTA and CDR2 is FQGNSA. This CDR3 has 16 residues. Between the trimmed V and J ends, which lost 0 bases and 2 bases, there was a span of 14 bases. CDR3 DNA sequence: TGTGCCAGCAGCTTAGCGCCGGTTGCGGGTCCCTACGAGCAGTACTTC. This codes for CASSLAPVAGPYEQYF.

This CDR3 is CASSFQVLSGNTIYF. The CDR3 region has the DNA TGTGCCAGCAGCTTTCAGGTACTCTCTGGAAACACCATATATTTT. V gene TRBV7-9 combines with J gene TRBJ1-3; D call uncertain. Trimming removed 3 bases at V and 0 bases at J, with 9 bases between. The CDR3 contains 15 residues. CDR1 and CDR2 from the germline V gene are SEHNR and FQNEAQ (reference sequence). The entire variable domain, with the rest obtained from reference TRBV7-9 and TRBJ1-3, is as follows: DTGVSQNPRHKITKRGQNVTFRCDPISEHNRLYWYRQTLGQGPEFLTYFQNEAQLEKSRLLSDRFSAERPKGSFSTLEIQRTEQGDSAMYLCASSFQVLSGNTIYFGEGSWLTVV.

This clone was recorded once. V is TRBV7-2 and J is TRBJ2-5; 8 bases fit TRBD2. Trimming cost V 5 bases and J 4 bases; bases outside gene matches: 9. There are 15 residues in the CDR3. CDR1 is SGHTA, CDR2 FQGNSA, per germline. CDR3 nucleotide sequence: TGTGCCAGCAGCGGCCGGACTAGCATGGTAGAGACCCAGTACTTC. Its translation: CASSGRTSMVETQYF.